These T cell receptor beta chains were read from a single sample in a study of a mutant IDH1 vaccine in newly diagnosed glioma. Produced via immunoSEQ multiplex PCR; TCRdb's table is partial and in-frame only. Among tens of thousands of clones listed, approximately 70% were seen once. These TCRs' antigens remain unknown. The material was peripheral blood mononuclear cells (PBMCs), obtained from a glioma patient whose treatment included an IDH1 peptide vaccine. These receptors all come from a man aged 18 to 29 with glioma. Some clones in this sample may be carry-over from other donors' samples. CDR3s include the opening cysteine and the closing phenylalanine or tryptophan. Fields, in order: V gene, J gene, D gene, clone size, CDR3 protein, CDR3 DNA. A D gene is named only where the DNA matches it firmly. A row's size may be missing; if present it is once, few, many or a size class.

TRBV7-9	TRBJ1-1	NA	few	CASSLALNTEAFF	TGTGCCAGCAGCTTAGCTCTGAACACTGAAGCTTTCTTT
TRBV27	TRBJ1-4	TRBD1	NA	CASSLFWGDRSNEKLFF	TGTGCCAGCAGTTTATTCTGGGGGGACAGGTCTAATGAAAAACTGTTTTTT
TRBV27	TRBJ2-1	NA	once	CASSLLIKRNEQFF	TGTGCCAGCAGTTTATTGATCAAGCGCAATGAGCAGTTCTTC
TRBV6-5	TRBJ2-2	NA	NA	CASSLNRDTGELFF	TGTGCCAGCAGCCTTAACAGGGACACCGGGGAGCTGTTTTTT
TRBV30	TRBJ2-2	TRBD1	NA	CAWSWGNPGQGTPNTGELFF	TGTGCCTGGAGTTGGGGGAATCCAGGACAGGGGACCCCGAACACCGGGGAGCTGTTTTTT
TRBV15	TRBJ2-6	TRBD1	NA	CATSRGLAGGFGGANVLTF	TGTGCCACCAGCAGAGGGCTGGCAGGGGGATTCGGCGGGGCCAACGTCCTGACTTTC
TRBV4-2	TRBJ2-7	NA	few	CASSQDLGGYEQYF	TGTGCCAGCAGCCAAGATCTTGGGGGCTACGAGCAGTACTTC
TRBV5-6	TRBJ2-2	NA	NA	CASGRGQTSPWELFF	TGTGCCAGCGGGAGGGGACAGACTTCACCCTGGGAGCTGTTTTTT
TRBV27	TRBJ1-2	TRBD1	NA	CASSLEGPPGQGSKMSGYTF	TGTGCCAGCAGCCTTGAAGGACCCCCGGGACAGGGGTCAAAAATGAGTGGCTACACCTTC
TRBV6-5	TRBJ1-2	TRBD1	NA	CASSPDRGYGYTF	TGTGCCAGCAGCCCCGACAGGGGCTATGGCTACACCTTC
TRBV25-1	TRBJ1-1	NA	once	CASSDRTAQGRPLEAFF	TGTGCCAGCAGTGATCGCACAGCCCAGGGGCGACCACTCGAAGCTTTCTTT
TRBV9	TRBJ2-1	NA	NA	CASSPGGRSYNEQFF	TGTGCCAGCAGTCCGGGGGGCCGATCCTACAATGAGCAGTTCTTC
TRBV4-3	TRBJ2-2	NA	NA	CASSQDLEYPNTGELFF	TGCGCCAGCAGCCAAGATCTAGAATATCCGAACACCGGGGAGCTGTTTTTT
TRBV30	TRBJ1-2	NA	NA	CAWGGGDPILNYGYTF	TGTGCCTGGGGTGGGGGCGACCCTATCCTTAACTATGGCTACACCTTC
TRBV5-6	TRBJ1-4	TRBD1	once	CASSYRTGTAFEKLFF	TGTGCCAGCAGCTATAGAACCGGGACAGCGTTCGAAAAACTGTTTTTT
TRBV5-4	TRBJ2-2	TRBD1	NA	CASSSTTGGAAGELFF	TGTGCCAGCAGCAGTACGACAGGGGGCGCGGCCGGGGAGCTGTTTTTT
TRBV2	TRBJ2-7	TRBD1	NA	CASRGRQGASYEQYF	TGTGCCAGCAGGGGTAGACAGGGGGCGTCGTACGAGCAGTACTTC
TRBV2	TRBJ2-2	TRBD1	NA	CASSKGQGAPTGELFF	TGTGCCAGCAGTAAAGGACAGGGGGCGCCGACCGGGGAGCTGTTTTTT
TRBV4-1	TRBJ2-2	TRBD2	NA	CASSPGLAGGPWTGELFF	TGCGCCAGCAGCCCCGGACTAGCGGGAGGGCCATGGACCGGGGAGCTGTTTTTT
TRBV25-1	TRBJ2-3	TRBD2	NA	CASIERGATDTQYF	TGTGCCAGCATAGAGCGGGGCGCCACAGATACGCAGTATTTT
TRBV6-6	TRBJ2-5	NA	NA	CASSYSIKAREETQYF	TGTGCCAGCAGTTACTCGATCAAGGCCAGGGAGGAGACCCAGTACTTC
TRBV6-5	TRBJ1-6	NA	NA	CASSYAGLASPLHF	TGTGCCAGCAGTTACGCGGGGTTGGCTTCACCCCTCCACTTT
TRBV13	TRBJ1-1	TRBD1	few	CASSAPGTGGGRLLSEAFF	TGTGCCAGCAGTGCCCCGGGGACAGGGGGCGGGAGGTTACTATCTGAAGCTTTCTTT
TRBV18	TRBJ1-1	TRBD1	NA	CASSPLSVSGGENTEAFF	TGTGCCAGCTCACCACTAAGCGTTTCAGGGGGAGAAAACACTGAAGCTTTCTTT
TRBV4-3	TRBJ2-3	TRBD2	NA	CASSQGLAGAIDTQYF	TGCGCCAGCAGCCAAGGACTAGCGGGGGCGATAGATACGCAGTATTTT
TRBV4-2	TRBJ1-1	TRBD1	medium-sized	CASSQWAGGTEAFF	TGTGCCAGCAGCCAATGGGCAGGGGGCACTGAAGCTTTCTTT
TRBV10-3	TRBJ1-1	NA	NA	CAIRGRLNTEAFF	TGTGCCATCAGGGGACGGCTGAACACTGAAGCTTTCTTT